This is a list of T cell receptor beta chains from one sample in a study of vaccination effects on CD4 cells after COVID-19. No antigens are known for them. Generated by immunoSEQ multiplex PCR, the TCRdb table keeps only in-frame clones and is missing some. The sample holds roughly 27,000 clones, 70% to 75% seen once. Sample: CD4+ T cells from PBMCs cultured with HCoV-NL63 spike peptides, taken after COVID-19 vaccination. The source of these receptors is a human donor who received a COVID-19 vaccine. CDR3s leave out the opening cysteine and the closing phenylalanine or tryptophan. A D gene is named only where the DNA matches it firmly.

CDR3 length: 11
D gene: .
V gene: TRBV29-1
J gene: TRBJ1-1
CDR3 protein: SVGGLGNTEAF

CDR3 length: 14
D gene: .
V gene: TRBV10-3
J gene: TRBJ2-5
CDR3 protein: AISDREQGSKETQY

CDR3 length: 12
D gene: TRBD1
V gene: TRBV18
J gene: TRBJ1-1
CDR3 protein: ASRQGNGNTEAF

CDR3 length: 13
D gene: .
V gene: TRBV5-1
J gene: TRBJ2-5
CDR3 protein: ASSLVPLGQETQY

CDR3 length: 11
D gene: .
V gene: TRBV7-2
J gene: TRBJ1-2
CDR3 protein: ASTLNPTSGYT

CDR3 length: 11
D gene: .
V gene: TRBV6-5
J gene: TRBJ1-2
CDR3 protein: ASITDHNYGYT

CDR3 length: 13
D gene: TRBD1
V gene: TRBV6-6
J gene: TRBJ1-5
CDR3 protein: ASSYRDRARQPQH

CDR3 length: 13
D gene: .
V gene: TRBV6-2/TRBV6-3
J gene: TRBJ2-4
CDR3 protein: ASSPTRAAKNIQY

CDR3 length: 12
D gene: TRBD1
V gene: TRBV19
J gene: TRBJ1-4
CDR3 protein: ASRGTGEVEKLF

CDR3 length: 12
D gene: .
V gene: TRBV29-1
J gene: TRBJ2-5
CDR3 protein: SVPEGGNQETQY

CDR3 length: 14
D gene: TRBD2
V gene: TRBV5-6
J gene: TRBJ2-1
CDR3 protein: ASSLARRERGNEQF

CDR3 length: 15
D gene: TRBD2
V gene: TRBV7-2
J gene: TRBJ2-5
CDR3 protein: ASSSQVLLAGGETQY

CDR3 length: 14
D gene: .
V gene: TRBV7-9
J gene: TRBJ1-5
CDR3 protein: ASSTGTLYSNQPQH

CDR3 length: 13
D gene: TRBD1
V gene: TRBV5-8
J gene: TRBJ1-4
CDR3 protein: ASTPRQGSGEKLF

CDR3 length: 13
D gene: .
V gene: TRBV19
J gene: TRBJ1-3
CDR3 protein: ASSLVVSSGNTIY

CDR3 length: 12
D gene: .
V gene: TRBV10-3
J gene: TRBJ2-5
CDR3 protein: AISESDRQETQY

CDR3 length: 11
D gene: .
V gene: TRBV6-5
J gene: TRBJ1-1
CDR3 protein: ASRTGRWAEAF

CDR3 length: 11
D gene: .
V gene: TRBV5-1
J gene: TRBJ2-3
CDR3 protein: ASSLAGTDTQY

CDR3 length: 13
D gene: .
V gene: TRBV6-2/TRBV6-3
J gene: TRBJ2-6
CDR3 protein: ASSYSPSGANVLT

CDR3 length: 14
D gene: TRBD2
V gene: TRBV11-2
J gene: TRBJ2-3
CDR3 protein: ASSLETSGSYNTQY

CDR3 length: 12
D gene: .
V gene: TRBV5-1
J gene: TRBJ2-7
CDR3 protein: ASSSGQDLSEQY

CDR3 length: 14
D gene: .
V gene: TRBV18
J gene: TRBJ1-1
CDR3 protein: ASSPIRQSSATEAF

CDR3 length: 14
D gene: .
V gene: TRBV4-1
J gene: TRBJ2-3
CDR3 protein: ASRDTGLVLTDTQY

CDR3 length: 13
D gene: .
V gene: TRBV7-8
J gene: TRBJ1-3
CDR3 protein: ASSLNTGSGNTIY

CDR3 length: 13
D gene: TRBD2
V gene: TRBV19
J gene: TRBJ2-1
CDR3 protein: ASRSIAGGLNEQF

CDR3 length: 16
D gene: .
V gene: TRBV19
J gene: TRBJ1-4
CDR3 protein: ASSIGFRGFATNEKLF

CDR3 length: 12
D gene: .
V gene: TRBV29-1
J gene: TRBJ2-7
CDR3 protein: SILGDRVTYEQY

CDR3 length: 16
D gene: .
V gene: TRBV3-1/TRBV3-2
J gene: TRBJ2-6
CDR3 protein: ASSQGTKVGPGANVLT

CDR3 length: 14
D gene: .
V gene: TRBV7-9
J gene: TRBJ1-1
CDR3 protein: ASSLPREGMNTEAF

CDR3 length: 12
D gene: .
V gene: TRBV23-1
J gene: TRBJ1-5
CDR3 protein: ASSLQNPNQPQH

CDR3 length: 11
D gene: .
V gene: TRBV11-2
J gene: TRBJ2-7
CDR3 protein: ASSFAGAYEQY

CDR3 length: 11
D gene: .
V gene: TRBV29-1
J gene: TRBJ2-5
CDR3 protein: SVEGRYQETQY

CDR3 length: 9
D gene: .
V gene: TRBV10-2
J gene: TRBJ1-2
CDR3 protein: ASSDPYGYT

CDR3 length: 13
D gene: .
V gene: TRBV15
J gene: TRBJ1-2
CDR3 protein: ATSRDLNTNYGYT

CDR3 length: 15
D gene: TRBD2
V gene: TRBV23-1
J gene: TRBJ2-2
CDR3 protein: ASSQFRLADHTGELF

CDR3 length: 13
D gene: .
V gene: TRBV7-9
J gene: TRBJ2-2
CDR3 protein: ASSFLAGSAGELF

CDR3 length: 12
D gene: .
V gene: TRBV7-9
J gene: TRBJ1-4
CDR3 protein: ASSLLQTNEKLF

CDR3 length: 9
D gene: .
V gene: TRBV6-6
J gene: TRBJ2-4
CDR3 protein: ASATLTGEY

CDR3 length: 13
D gene: TRBD1
V gene: TRBV10-2
J gene: TRBJ2-2
CDR3 protein: AGTQGQGNTGELF

CDR3 length: 13
D gene: .
V gene: TRBV27
J gene: TRBJ2-7
CDR3 protein: ASSLSRGDLGEQY

CDR3 length: 12
D gene: .
V gene: TRBV3-1/TRBV3-2
J gene: TRBJ1-5
CDR3 protein: ASSQDSVSQPQH

CDR3 length: 13
D gene: TRBD1
V gene: TRBV6-1
J gene: TRBJ2-7
CDR3 protein: ASSELGQGAYEQY

CDR3 length: 11
D gene: .
V gene: TRBV10-1
J gene: TRBJ1-2
CDR3 protein: ASSWDGNYGYT